This T cell receptor (beta chain) was observed in a study of cytomegalovirus exposure and HLA in healthy donors. The CDR3 is 15 residues long. CDR1 and CDR2 (germline): SGHRS, YFSETQ. J was trimmed by 3 bases and V by 0 bases; bases with no gene match: 0. Data came from immunoSEQ multiplex PCR; TCRdb stores just in-frame clones and leaves some out. Of roughly 120,000 clones in the sample, approximately 85% were seen once. J is TRBJ2-2 and V is TRBV5-1, with 9 bases fitting TRBD2. This sequence originates from a man aged 18 to 29 in good health and CMV-seronegative. The specimen was PBMCs. As DNA, the CDR3 is TGCGCCAGCAGCTTGGAGCGGGGGGACACCGGGGAGCTGTTTTTT. Amino acid sequence: CASSLERGDTGELFF.